This entry concerns a single T cell receptor beta chain. Antigen unknown. The CDR3 consists of 14 residues. Trimming stripped 4 bases from V and 4 bases from J, with 16 bases between. From germline, CDR1 is SQVTM and CDR2 ANQGSEA. This sample is part of a study of cytomegalovirus exposure and HLA in healthy donors. Across the whole study: Of the donors genotyped, 398 in all, 75% to 90% fell in the Caucasian-associated ancestry cluster.

PCR primers comprised 60 Vbeta and 13 Jbeta primers. In the original analysis: There were about 80 million unique TCR beta chains by a later count, and 8.5 million to 14 million of them were shared. Profiling relied on immunoSEQ multiplex PCR, and the TCRdb table lists in-frame clones only, not all of them. V, J and clone size are taken as reported in that table, and D and trimming were inferred from the DNA itself. This table holds 170,000 or so clones, roughly 75% found once. Study conclusions and caveats: The authors later linked a missense DCLRE1C variant to TCR beta V- and J-gene trimming.

The sample taken for sequencing was PBMCs. This chain uses TRBV29-1 with TRBJ2-5; perhaps TRBD1 as D (5 bases). The source is a woman aged 50 to 65 in good health and CMV-seropositive. The CDR3 reads CSVGGQEQLETQYF. The CDR3 DNA sequence: TGCAGCGTTGGGGGCCAGGAGCAGCTAGAGACCCAGTACTTC.